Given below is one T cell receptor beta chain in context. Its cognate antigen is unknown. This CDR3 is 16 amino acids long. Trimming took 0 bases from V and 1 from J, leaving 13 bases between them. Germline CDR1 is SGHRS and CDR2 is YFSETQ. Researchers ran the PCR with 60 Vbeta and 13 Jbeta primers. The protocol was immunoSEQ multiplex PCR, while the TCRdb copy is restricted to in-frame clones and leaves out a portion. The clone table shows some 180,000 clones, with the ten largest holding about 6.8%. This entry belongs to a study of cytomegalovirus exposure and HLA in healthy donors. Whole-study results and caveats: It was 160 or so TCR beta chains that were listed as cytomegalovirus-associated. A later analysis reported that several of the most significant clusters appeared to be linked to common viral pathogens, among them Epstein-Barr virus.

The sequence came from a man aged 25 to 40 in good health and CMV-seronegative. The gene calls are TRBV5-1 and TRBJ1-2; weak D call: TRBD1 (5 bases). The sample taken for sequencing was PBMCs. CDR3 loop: CASSLVDSTLNYGYTF. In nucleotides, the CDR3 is TGCGCCAGCAGCTTGGTTGACAGTACGCTTAACTATGGCTACACCTTC.